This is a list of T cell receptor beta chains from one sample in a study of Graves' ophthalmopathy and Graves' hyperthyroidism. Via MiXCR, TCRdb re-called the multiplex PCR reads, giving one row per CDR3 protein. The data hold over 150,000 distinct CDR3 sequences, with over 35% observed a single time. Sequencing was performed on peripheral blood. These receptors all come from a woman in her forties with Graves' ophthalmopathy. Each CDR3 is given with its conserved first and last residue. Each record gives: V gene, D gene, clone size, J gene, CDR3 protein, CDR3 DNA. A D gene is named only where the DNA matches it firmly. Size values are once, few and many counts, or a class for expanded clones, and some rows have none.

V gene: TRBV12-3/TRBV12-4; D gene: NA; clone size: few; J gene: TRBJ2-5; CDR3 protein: CASGPPGEGGTQYF; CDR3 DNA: TGTGCCAGCGGTCCGCCCGGGGAAGGAGGGACCCAGTACTTC
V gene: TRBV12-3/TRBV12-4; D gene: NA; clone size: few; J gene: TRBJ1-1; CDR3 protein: CASSLTMGAFF; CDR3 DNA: TGTGCCAGCAGTTTAACTATGGGAGCTTTCTTT
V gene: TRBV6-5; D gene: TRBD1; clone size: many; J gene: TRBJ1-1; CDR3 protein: CASTPTGEGTEAFF; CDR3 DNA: TGTGCCAGCACCCCAACAGGGGAGGGCACTGAAGCTTTCTTT
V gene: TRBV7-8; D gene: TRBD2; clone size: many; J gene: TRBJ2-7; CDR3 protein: CASSLKLAGSYEQYF; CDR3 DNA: TGTGCCAGCAGCTTAAAACTAGCGGGCTCCTACGAGCAGTACTTC
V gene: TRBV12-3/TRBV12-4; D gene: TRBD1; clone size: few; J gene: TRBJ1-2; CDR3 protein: CASSVDRGVGGYTF; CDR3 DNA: TGTGCCAGCAGCGTTGACAGGGGGGTGGGTGGCTACACCTTC
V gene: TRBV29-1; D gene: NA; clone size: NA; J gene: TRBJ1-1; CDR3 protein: CSVAAFQGAFF; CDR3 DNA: TGCAGCGTTGCAGCCTTCCAGGGGGCTTTCTTT
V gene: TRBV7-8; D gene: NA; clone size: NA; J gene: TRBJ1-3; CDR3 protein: CASNLGFSGNTIYF; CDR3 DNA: TGTGCCAGCAACCTGGGCTTCTCTGGAAACACCATATATTTT
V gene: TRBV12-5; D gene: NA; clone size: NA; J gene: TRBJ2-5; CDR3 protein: CASARGESWETQYF; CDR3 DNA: TGTGCTAGTGCCCGAGGGGAGAGTTGGGAGACCCAGTACTTC
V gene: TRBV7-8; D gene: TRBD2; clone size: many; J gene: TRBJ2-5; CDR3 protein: CASSLGIAGGVETQYF; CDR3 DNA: TGTGCCAGCAGCTTGGGGATAGCGGGAGGAGTAGAGACCCAGTACTTC
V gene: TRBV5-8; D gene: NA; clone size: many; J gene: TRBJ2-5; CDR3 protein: CASSRGLPPVQYF; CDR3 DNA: TGTGCCAGCAGCCGGGGACTCCCCCCGGTCCAGTACTTC
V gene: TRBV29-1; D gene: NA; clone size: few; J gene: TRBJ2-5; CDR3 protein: CSVALAQETQYF; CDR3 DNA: TGCAGCGTTGCCCTAGCGCAAGAGACCCAGTACTTC
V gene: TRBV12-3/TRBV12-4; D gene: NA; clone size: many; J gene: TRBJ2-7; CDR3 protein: CASTPQGFASYEQYF; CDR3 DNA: TGTGCCAGCACTCCTCAGGGATTCGCCTCCTACGAGCAGTACTTC
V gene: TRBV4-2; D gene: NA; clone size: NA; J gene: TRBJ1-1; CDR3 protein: CASSLERGEAFF; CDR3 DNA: TGTGCCAGCAGCCTCGAGAGGGGTGAAGCTTTCTTT
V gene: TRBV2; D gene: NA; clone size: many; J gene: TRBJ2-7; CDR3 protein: CASREDHYEQYF; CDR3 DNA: TGTGCCAGCAGAGAAGACCACTACGAGCAGTACTTC
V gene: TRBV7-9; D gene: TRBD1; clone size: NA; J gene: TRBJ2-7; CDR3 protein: CASSHGTGLYEQYF; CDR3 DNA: TGTGCCAGCAGCCACGGGACAGGGCTCTACGAGCAGTACTTC
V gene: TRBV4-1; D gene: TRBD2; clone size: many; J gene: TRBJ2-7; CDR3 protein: CASSQVGGLAGELYEQYF; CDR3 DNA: TGCGCCAGCAGCCAAGTTGGAGGACTAGCGGGGGAACTCTACGAGCAGTACTTC
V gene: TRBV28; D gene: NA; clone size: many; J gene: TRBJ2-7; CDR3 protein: CASRRTRGVYEQYF; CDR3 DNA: TGTGCCAGCAGGAGAACACGTGGGGTCTACGAGCAGTACTTC
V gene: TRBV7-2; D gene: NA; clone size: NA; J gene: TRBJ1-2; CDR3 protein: CASTTGTENYGYTF; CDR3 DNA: TGTGCCAGCACCACGGGGACGGAAAACTATGGCTACACCTTC
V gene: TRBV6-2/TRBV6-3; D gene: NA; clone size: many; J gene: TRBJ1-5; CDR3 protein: CASSYPRTGNNQPQHF; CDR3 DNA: TGTGCCAGCAGTTACCCCCGAACGGGTAACAATCAGCCCCAGCATTTT
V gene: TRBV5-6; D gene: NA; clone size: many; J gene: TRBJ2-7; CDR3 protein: CASSLIGDKSYEQYF; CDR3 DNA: TGTGCCAGCAGTCTGATCGGGGACAAATCCTACGAGCAGTACTTC
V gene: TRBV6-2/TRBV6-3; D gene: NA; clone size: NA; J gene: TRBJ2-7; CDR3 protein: CASSYSRREQYF; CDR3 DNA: TGTGCCAGCAGTTACTCCCGACGCGAGCAGTACTTC
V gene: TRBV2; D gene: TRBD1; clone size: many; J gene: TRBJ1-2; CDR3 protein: CASSEVGQGSLGYTF; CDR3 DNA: TGTGCCAGCAGTGAAGTCGGACAGGGGAGTCTTGGCTACACCTTC
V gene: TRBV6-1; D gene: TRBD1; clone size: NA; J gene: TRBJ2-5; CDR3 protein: CASSGDRGETQYF; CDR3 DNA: TGTGCCAGCAGTGGAGACAGGGGAGAGACCCAGTACTTC
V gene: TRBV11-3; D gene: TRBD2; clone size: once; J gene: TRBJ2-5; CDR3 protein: CASSQGGAGAEETQYF; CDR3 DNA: TGTGCCAGCAGCCAAGGCGGAGCGGGAGCGGAAGAGACCCAGTACTTC
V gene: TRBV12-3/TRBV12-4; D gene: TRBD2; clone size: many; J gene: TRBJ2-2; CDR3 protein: CASSFTSGEGSGELFF; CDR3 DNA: TGTGCCAGCAGTTTTACTAGCGGTGAGGGCTCCGGGGAGCTGTTTTTT
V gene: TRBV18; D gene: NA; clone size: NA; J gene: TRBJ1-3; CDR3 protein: CASSPNQESSGNTIYF; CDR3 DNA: TGTGCCAGCTCACCAAACCAAGAAAGCTCTGGAAACACCATATATTTT
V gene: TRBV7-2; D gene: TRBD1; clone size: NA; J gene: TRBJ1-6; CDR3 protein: CASSLGTGDNSPLHF; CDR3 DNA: TGTGCCAGCAGCCTTGGGACAGGGGATAATTCACCCCTCCACTTT
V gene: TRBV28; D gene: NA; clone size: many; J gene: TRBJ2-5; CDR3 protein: CASSPTRTRETQYF; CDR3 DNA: TGTGCCAGCAGTCCGACCCGGACCCGAGAGACCCAGTACTTC
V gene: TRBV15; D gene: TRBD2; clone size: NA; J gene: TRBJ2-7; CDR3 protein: CATSSRRLAGHYEQYF; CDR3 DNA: TGTGCCACCAGCTCCAGGAGGCTAGCGGGACATTACGAGCAGTACTTC
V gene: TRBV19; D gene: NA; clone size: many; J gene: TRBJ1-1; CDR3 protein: CASSMDGVNTEAFF; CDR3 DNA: TGTGCCAGTAGTATGGATGGGGTGAACACTGAAGCTTTCTTT
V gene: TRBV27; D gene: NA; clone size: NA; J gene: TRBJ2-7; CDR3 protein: CASSPDSFIYEQYF; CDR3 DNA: TGTGCCAGCAGTCCGGACAGCTTCATCTACGAGCAGTACTTC
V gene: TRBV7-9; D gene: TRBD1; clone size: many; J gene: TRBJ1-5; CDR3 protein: CASSSTGEIYQPQHF; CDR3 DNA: TGTGCCAGCAGCTCGACAGGGGAAATCTATCAGCCCCAGCATTTT
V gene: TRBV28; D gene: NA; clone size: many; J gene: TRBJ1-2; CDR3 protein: CASRGREGGYGYTF; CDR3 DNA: TGTGCCAGCAGAGGGCGGGAGGGGGGCTATGGCTACACCTTC
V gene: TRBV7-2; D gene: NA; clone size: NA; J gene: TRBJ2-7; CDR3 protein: CASSLAGLQTYEQYF; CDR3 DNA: TGTGCCAGCAGCTTAGCGGGCTTGCAGACCTACGAGCAGTACTTC
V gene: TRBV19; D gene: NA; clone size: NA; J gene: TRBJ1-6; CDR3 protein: CASSIVGPSSPLHF; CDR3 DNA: TGTGCCAGTAGTATAGTAGGCCCATCTTCACCCCTCCACTTT
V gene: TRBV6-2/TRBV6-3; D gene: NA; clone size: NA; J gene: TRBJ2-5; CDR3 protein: CASSYTGGILGQQYF; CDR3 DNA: TGTGCCAGCAGTTATACCGGGGGGATCCTGGGACAGCAGTACTTC
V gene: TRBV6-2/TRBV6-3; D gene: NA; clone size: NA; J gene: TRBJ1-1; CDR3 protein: CASSSMVGTEAFF; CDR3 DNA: TGTGCCAGCAGTTCCATGGTAGGCACTGAAGCTTTCTTT
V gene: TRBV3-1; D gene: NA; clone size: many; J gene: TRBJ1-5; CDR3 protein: CASSQDYVRSNQPQHF; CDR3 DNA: TGTGCCAGCAGCCAAGATTATGTAAGGAGCAATCAGCCCCAGCATTTT
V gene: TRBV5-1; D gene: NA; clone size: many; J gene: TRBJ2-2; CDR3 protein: CASSLATVTGELFF; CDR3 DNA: TGCGCCAGCAGCTTGGCCACTGTCACCGGGGAGCTGTTTTTT
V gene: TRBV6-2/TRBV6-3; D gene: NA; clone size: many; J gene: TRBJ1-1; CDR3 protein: CASSNTENTEAFF; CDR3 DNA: TGTGCCAGCAGCAACACAGAGAACACTGAAGCTTTCTTT
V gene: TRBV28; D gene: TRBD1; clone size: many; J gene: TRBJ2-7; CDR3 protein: CASSFPRPGPGGEQYF; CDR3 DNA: TGTGCCAGCAGTTTTCCCCGCCCAGGGCCAGGGGGCGAGCAGTACTTC